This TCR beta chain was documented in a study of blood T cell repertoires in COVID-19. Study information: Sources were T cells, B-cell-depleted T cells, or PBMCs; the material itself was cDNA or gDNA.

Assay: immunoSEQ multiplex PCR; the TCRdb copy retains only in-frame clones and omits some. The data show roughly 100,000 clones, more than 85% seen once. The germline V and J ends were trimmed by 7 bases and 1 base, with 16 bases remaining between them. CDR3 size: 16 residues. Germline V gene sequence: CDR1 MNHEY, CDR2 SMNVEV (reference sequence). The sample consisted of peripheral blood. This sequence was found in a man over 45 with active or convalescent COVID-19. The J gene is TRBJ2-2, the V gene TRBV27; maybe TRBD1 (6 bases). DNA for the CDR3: TGTGCCAGCACTAAGAAGGGGGTTATGAACACCGGGGAGCTGTTTTTT. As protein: CASTKKGVMNTGELFF.